This T cell receptor beta chain emerged from a study of cytomegalovirus exposure and HLA in healthy donors. Background on the study: Approximately 190 million T cells yielded some 120 million unique TCR beta sequences in earlier analysis.

A note on this clone: Antigen: not known.

Study-wide findings and caveats: A further, later analysis showed that HLA-associated TCR beta chains (compared with equally common others) were more clonally expanded. In a later analysis, TCR association rates varied by HLA locus: DRB1 most, HLA-C fewest.

Germline lookup yields CDR1 MNHNY and CDR2 SVGAGI (reference sequence). Trimming took 6 bases from V and 4 from J, leaving 6 bases between them. The CDR3 extends over 11 amino acids. The primer mix had 60 Vbeta and 13 Jbeta primers. Some clones are missing from TCRdb's copy, which holds only in-frame ones; the method was immunoSEQ multiplex PCR. The sample carries more than 85,000 clones, 60% to 80% recorded once. This chain joins TRBV6-6 and TRBJ1-1; D gene ambiguous. Material for sequencing was PBMCs. The TCR comes from a young man in good health and CMV-seronegative. The DNA for the CDR3 is TGTGCCAGCAGGCTCAGCACTGAAGCTTTCTTT. Translation: CASRLSTEAFF.